These 28 T cell receptor beta chains came from one sample sequenced in a study of blood T cell repertoires in COVID-19. The repertoire was sequenced with immunoSEQ multiplex PCR; TCRdb's copy has only in-frame clones and lacks some. The sample includes hundreds of thousands of clones, roughly 85% of them seen just once. Sequenced: peripheral blood. The receptors stem from a human donor in a cohort sampled during active COVID-19.

This clone was seen more than once but under ten times. This rearrangement joins TRBV4-2 to TRBJ2-7; D not resolved. The V gene lost 0 bases and the J gene lost 0 bases, with 12 bases spanning the gap. Per the germline V gene, CDR1 is LGHNA and CDR2 is YNFKEQ. The CDR3 length is 16 residues. The CDR3 loop is CASSQEHSGNSYEQYF. Here the CDR3 DNA reads TGTGCCAGCAGCCAAGAACATTCAGGCAACTCCTACGAGCAGTACTTC.

This clone appeared once. This sequence joins TRBV11-1 and TRBJ2-3, with D unclear. Germline V gene data show CDR1 as SGHAT and CDR2 as FQDESV (reference sequence). The CDR3 has 15 residues. Deletions cut 7 bases from V and 0 bases from J, with 14 bases between. The CDR3 spells CASTPGAVSTDTQYF. CDR3 coding DNA: TGTGCCAGCACCCCCGGAGCCGTTAGCACAGATACGCAGTATTTT.

This chain joins TRBV9 and TRBJ1-2, with D possibly matching TRBD1 (5 bases). V was pared by 0 bases and J by 8 bases, with 17 bases between. Germline V gene lookup returns CDR1 SGDLS and CDR2 YYNGEE. This CDR3 contains 15 residues. The CDR3 reads CASSVDAKTGYGYTF. CDR3 nucleotides: TGTGCCAGCAGCGTAGATGCCAAAACAGGTTACGGCTACACCTTC.

The chain combines TRBV29-1 with TRBJ1-1; 10 nucleotides align to TRBD1. Germline V gene lookup returns CDR1 SQVTM and CDR2 ANQGSEA. Trimming at V came to 3 bases and at J to 6 bases, leaving 7 bases not matched to a gene. This CDR3 region has 14 residues. The CDR3 sequence is CSVDPRDRGPEAFF. The CDR3 DNA follows: TGCAGCGTTGATCCCCGGGACAGGGGACCTGAAGCTTTCTTT.

This chain joins TRBV30 and TRBJ2-7, with 7 bases fitting TRBD2. CDR1 GTSNPN and CDR2 SVGIG come from the germline V gene (reference sequence). J gave up 2 bases and V 5 bases, and 3 bases lay outside the gene matches. This CDR3 is built from 12 residues. The CDR3 coding sequence is TGTGCCTGGGGGGGGGAAGCCTACGAGCAGTACTTC. This encodes CAWGGEAYEQYF. Full variable domain (missing parts from reference TRBV30 and TRBJ2-7): SQTIHQWPATLVQPVGSPLSLECTVEGTSNPNLYWYRQAAGRGLQLLFYSVGIGQISSEVPQNLSASRPQDRQFILSSKKLLLSDSGFYLCAWGGEAYEQYFGPGTRLTVT.

The chain links TRBV28 to TRBJ2-7; unclear D gene. CDR1 MDHEN and CDR2 SYDVKM come from the germline V gene. V lost 3 bases and J lost 1, with 4 bases in between. The CDR3 is made up of 12 amino acids. The DNA of the CDR3 is TGTGCCAGCAGTTTTGCGTCCTACGAGCAGTACTTC. Protein product: CASSFASYEQYF.

V is TRBV2 and J is TRBJ1-3; D is ambiguous. Trimming took 8 bases from V and 0 from J, leaving 8 bases between them. There are 13 residues in the CDR3. Germline V CDR1 and CDR2: SNHLY, FYNNEI. CDR3 coding DNA: TGTGCCAGCGGACTGGTCTCTGGAAACACCATATATTTT. This sequence encodes CASGLVSGNTIYF.

This clone was recorded once. The chain has TRBV9 and TRBJ2-5; 11 bases line up with TRBD1. Trimming took 3 bases from V and 8 from J; bases not matched to a gene: 6. This CDR3 spans 14 amino acids. The germline V gene encodes CDR1 SGDLS and CDR2 YYNGEE. CDR3 loop: CASSATGTGGTQYF. Here the CDR3 DNA reads TGTGCCAGCAGCGCGACGGGGACAGGGGGTACCCAGTACTTC.

The rearrangement uses TRBV7-8 and TRBJ2-1, with a possible D match to TRBD2 (6 bases). Per the germline V gene, CDR1 is SGHVS and CDR2 is FQNEAQ. The CDR3 has 12 amino acids. The V and J ends lost 6 bases and 12 bases respectively, with 15 bases between them. The CDR3 region is CASRNSGRRQFF. CDR3 DNA sequence: TGTGCCAGCAGAAATAGCGGCCGTCGGCAGTTCTTC.

The V call is TRBV10-3, the J call TRBJ1-1; TRBD1 is a possible D gene (6 bases). CDR1 is ENHRY, CDR2 SYGVKD, per germline. This CDR3 spans 11 amino acids. The ends were cut back, 6 bases at V and 8 bases at J, with 10 bases in the middle. The CDR3 loop is CAISLDREAFF. CDR3 bases: TGTGCCATCAGCTTGGACAGAGAAGCTTTCTTT.

The chain has TRBV5-1 and TRBJ1-6; 9 nucleotides match TRBD1. Germline V gene lookup returns CDR1 SGHRS and CDR2 YFSETQ. Germline trimming cut 4 bases from V and 9 bases from J; bases unmatched to any gene: 5. The CDR3 is made up of 14 amino acids. The DNA for the CDR3 is TGCGCCAGCAGCCTGGGACAGGGTTTTTCACCCCTCCACTTT. Its protein is CASSLGQGFSPLHF.

V gene TRBV4-1 combines with J gene TRBJ2-7, with a weak D call TRBD2 (5 bases). CDR1 is MGHRA, CDR2 YSYEKL, per germline. Between the trimmed V and J ends, which lost 4 bases and 0 bases, there was a span of 10 bases. The CDR3 contains 14 residues. The CDR3 DNA is TGCGCCAGCAGCCCCACGGAGGTCTCCTACGAGCAGTACTTC. The encoded protein is CASSPTEVSYEQYF.

This sequence joins TRBV24-1 and TRBJ2-3, with D maybe TRBD2 (5 bases). This CDR3 contains 16 residues. From germline, CDR1 is KGHDR and CDR2 SFDVKD. V was shortened by 4 bases and J by 7 bases, with 20 bases between the two germline ends. The CDR3 DNA reads TGTGCCACCAGTGAGTCCGTCCCCTCGGGGTTACATACGCAGTATTTT. This translates into CATSESVPSGLHTQYF.

The chain couples TRBV5-1 to TRBJ2-2, with D perhaps matching TRBD1 (6 bases). Looked up from germline, CDR1 is SGHRS and CDR2 is YFSETQ. Trimming removed 4 bases at V and 1 base at J, with 11 bases between. The CDR3 totals 15 residues. Here the CDR3 reads CASSPGHMNTGELFF. The CDR3 DNA follows: TGCGCCAGCAGCCCGGGACACATGAACACCGGGGAGCTGTTTTTT.

The V gene is TRBV24-1, the J gene TRBJ2-3; 9 nucleotides match TRBD1. The CDR3 is made up of 15 amino acids. Trimming at V came to 5 bases and at J to 3 bases, leaving 5 bases not matched to a gene. Germline loops: CDR1 KGHDR, CDR2 SFDVKD. Here the CDR3 DNA reads TGTGCCACCAGTGCCGGACAGGGGTATACAGATACGCAGTATTTT. It is translated as CATSAGQGYTDTQYF.

The chain carries TRBV5-1 and TRBJ1-1; no clear D gene. Germline assignment: CDR1 SGHRS and CDR2 YFSETQ. This CDR3 spans 14 amino acids. V lost 4 bases, J lost 5 bases, and 15 bases lay in between. CDR3 loop: CASSPEEGWTEAFF. The CDR3 coding sequence is TGCGCCAGCAGCCCCGAGGAGGGATGGACTGAAGCTTTCTTT. The full variable domain, its missing parts supplied by reference TRBV5-1 and TRBJ1-1, is KAGVTQTPRYLIKTRGQQVTLSCSPISGHRSVSWYQQTPGQGLQFLFEYFSETQRNKGNFPGRFSGRQFSNSRSEMNVSTLELGDSALYLCASSPEEGWTEAFFGQGTRLTVV.

This chain links TRBV18 with TRBJ2-7, with a tentative D call TRBD1 (5 bases). Trimming cost V 3 bases and J 2 bases, with 14 bases left between them. The germline V gene encodes CDR1 KGHSH and CDR2 LQKENI. This CDR3 region has 15 residues. Here the CDR3 DNA reads TGTGCCAGCTCACCGAGACAGACTCATACCTACGAGCAGTACTTC. Translation: CASSPRQTHTYEQYF. Using reference TRBV18 and TRBJ2-7 for the parts outside the CDR3, the full variable domain is NAGVMQNPRHLVRRRGQEARLRCSPMKGHSHVYWYRQLPEEGLKFMVYLQKENIIDESGMPKERFSAEFPKEGPSILRIQQVVRGDSAAYFCASSPRQTHTYEQYFGPGTRLTVT.

CDR3 DNA: TGTGCCAGCAGCTTCAAGGGAGGCCATCCGATGAAAGGCTACACCTTC. This encodes CASSFKGGHPMKGYTF. The chain has TRBV7-9 and TRBJ1-2, with D unclear. Per the germline V gene, CDR1 is SEHNR and CDR2 is FQNEAQ (reference sequence). The CDR3 runs 16 residues. The V gene lost 3 bases and the J gene lost 8 bases, with 22 bases spanning the gap. Supplemented by reference TRBV7-9 and TRBJ1-2, the full variable domain reads DTGVSQNPRHKITKRGQNVTFRCDPISEHNRLYWYRQTLGQGPEFLTYFQNEAQLEKSRLLSDRFSAERPKGSFSTLEIQRTEQGDSAMYLCASSFKGGHPMKGYTFGSGTRLTVV.

The chain couples TRBV6-4 to TRBJ2-1; TRBD1 agrees at 10 bases. The CDR3 contains 15 residues. Germline V lookup: CDR1 MRHNA, CDR2 SNTAGT. J gave up 13 bases and V 2 bases, and 11 bases lay outside the gene matches. DNA of the CDR3: TGTGCCAGCAGTGACCCCCTCCGGACAGGGGGGAACCAGTTCTTC. Its protein is CASSDPLRTGGNQFF.

This clone came up many times. The chain employs TRBV7-6 and TRBJ2-5; 7 bases match TRBD2. The CDR3 is 10 amino acids. Germline V lookup: CDR1 SGHVS, CDR2 FNYEAQ. The CDR3 nucleotides read TGTGGGGGGGGGCAAGAGACCCAGTACTTC. Its translation: CGGGQETQYF.

CDR3 in amino acids: CATGLAGAQSTLYF. In DNA, the CDR3 is TGTGCCACGGGCCTGGCGGGGGCACAAAGTACATTGTACTTC. The V and J genes are TRBV24-1 and TRBJ2-5; tentatively, D is TRBD2 (7 bases). Germline V CDR1 and CDR2: KGHDR, SFDVKD. Trimming cost V 10 bases and J 13 bases, with 27 bases left between them. There are 14 residues in the CDR3.

With respect to this clone: This may be a read error: a much more frequent sequence differs by one nucleotide. The chain joins TRBV2 to TRBJ1-1; D possibly corresponds to TRBD1 (5 bases). The germline V gene encodes CDR1 SNHLY and CDR2 FYNNEI. V was trimmed by 3 bases and J by 1 base, leaving 6 bases between them. The CDR3 is 13 amino acids. This CDR3 is CASSDRANTEAFF. CDR3 DNA: TGTGCCAGCAGTGACAGGGCGAACACTGAAGCTTTCTTT.

Details on this clone: The sample holds other DNA sequences that translate to the same CDR3. The chain is built from TRBV5-1 and TRBJ2-7; maybe TRBD1 (5 bases). With 4 bases removed from V and 2 bases from J, the gap between germline ends came to 7 bases. This CDR3 has 12 amino acids. CDR1 SGHRS and CDR2 YFSETQ come from the germline V gene. As DNA, the CDR3 is TGCGCCAGCAGCCCGGACACCTACGAGCAGTACTTC. Its translation: CASSPDTYEQYF.

The J gene is TRBJ1-2, the V gene TRBV20-1, with TRBD1 as a possible D gene (5 bases). CDR1 and CDR2 from the germline V gene are DFQATT and SNEGSKA (reference sequence). This CDR3 region has 11 residues. The ends were cut back, 3 bases at V and 8 bases at J, with 10 bases in the middle. CDR3 sequence: CSASPGGGYTF. The CDR3 region has the DNA TGCAGTGCTAGCCCCGGGGGAGGCTACACCTTC.

The table lists this clone with a few counts. The V call is TRBV6-1, the J call TRBJ2-7; 9 bases are a match to TRBD2. Germline V gene lookup returns CDR1 MNHNS and CDR2 SASEGT. The CDR3 is 15 residues long. J lost 0 bases, V lost 2 bases, and 2 bases had no gene match. CDR3: CASSEYSGGSYEQYF. In nucleotides, the CDR3 is TGTGCCAGCAGTGAATATAGCGGGGGCTCCTACGAGCAGTACTTC.

V gene TRBV12-5 combines with J gene TRBJ2-1; 9 bases match TRBD1. This CDR3 has 15 residues. CDR1 is LGHNT and CDR2 is FRNRAP in the germline V gene. The V and J ends lost 6 bases and 6 bases, in that order; junction bases with no gene match: 9. In DNA form, the CDR3 reads TGTGCTAGTGGCCCTGTCGGGACAGGGCTCAATGAGCAGTTCTTC. Its protein product is CASGPVGTGLNEQFF.

The chain joins TRBV24-1 to TRBJ1-5; D possibly corresponds to TRBD1 (6 bases). V shed 3 bases and J shed 2 bases, with 10 bases lying between them. In germline, CDR1 is KGHDR, CDR2 SFDVKD. CDR3 length equals 15 residues. The CDR3: CATSDARQGNQPQHF. In DNA, the CDR3 is TGTGCCACCAGTGATGCCCGACAGGGCAATCAGCCCCAGCATTTT.

In this sample, this clone turned up a few times. The V call is TRBV7-8, the J call TRBJ1-1; 7 bases agree with TRBD1. The germline gives CDR1 SGHVS, CDR2 FQNEAQ. The CDR3 sequence is 14 residues long. Losses at the gene ends were 5 bases for V and 0 bases for J; bases not matched to a gene: 3. In nucleotides, the CDR3 is TGTGCCAGCAGCCGGACAGGATTGAACACTGAAGCTTTCTTT. Translated, it gives CASSRTGLNTEAFF. The complete variable domain, with remaining parts taken from reference TRBV7-8 and TRBJ1-1, reads GAGVSQSPRYKVAKRGQDVALRCDPISGHVSLFWYQQALGQGPEFLTYFQNEAQLDKSGLPSDRFFAERPEGSVSTLKIQRTQQEDSAVYLCASSRTGLNTEAFFGQGTRLTVV.